This paragraph covers one T cell receptor beta chain sequence. The sample belongs to a study of blood T cell repertoires in COVID-19. The CDR3 runs to 16 residues. The trim removed 0 bases at V and 2 bases at J, leaving 2 bases unmatched. Germline loops: CDR1 MNHEY, CDR2 SVGAGI. In terms of age and location, participants ranged from roughly 18 to 100 years and lived in about 25 US areas. Among Cohort 3 donors, those recovered had two negative PCRs, clearance, or symptom resolution. In the original analysis: The authors estimated nucleated cell counts from reference gene primer amplification. Measured with immunoSEQ multiplex PCR; TCRdb has only the in-frame clones, and not every one. V and J calls and clone size are given by that table; D and trimming were obtained from the DNA. The data hold about 220,000 clones, with around 89% observed a single time.

V gene TRBV6-5 combines with J gene TRBJ2-1, with 9 positions matching TRBD2. This clonotype was obtained from a woman in her twenties or thirties who had recovered from COVID-19. Sequences were obtained from PBMCs or T cells enriched from blood (not recorded which). In DNA form, the CDR3 reads TGTGCCAGCAGTTACTCGCCTAGCGGGGCCTACAATGAGCAGTTCTTC. It encodes CASSYSPSGAYNEQFF.